This T cell receptor (beta chain) was sequenced in a study of OX40 agonist ivuxolimab in advanced cancers. Regarding the study as a whole: In the 0.1 to 3.0 mg/kg range, CD4+ and CD8+ blood T cells had expanded clonally by week 6.

Details on this clone: Its antigen remains unknown.

Sequencing was performed with immunoSEQ multiplex PCR; in TCRdb, only in-frame clones are kept and a portion is missing. The sample includes some 74,000 clones, 85% to 90% of them seen just once. This receptor was identified in an adult with an advanced solid tumor such as melanoma, head and neck, liver or kidney cancer. Sample: CD4+ or CD8+ T cells sorted from blood, taken in a trial of the OX40 agonist ivuxolimab.

DNA for the CDR3: TGTGCCAGCAGGATCGAAAGGACTGAAGCTTTCTTT. Protein sequence: CASRIERTEAFF. The V gene is TRBV2, the J gene TRBJ1-1, with D unresolved. This CDR3 region has 12 residues. The ends were cut back, 6 bases at V and 5 bases at J, with 10 bases in the middle. Germline assignment: CDR1 SNHLY and CDR2 FYNNEI.